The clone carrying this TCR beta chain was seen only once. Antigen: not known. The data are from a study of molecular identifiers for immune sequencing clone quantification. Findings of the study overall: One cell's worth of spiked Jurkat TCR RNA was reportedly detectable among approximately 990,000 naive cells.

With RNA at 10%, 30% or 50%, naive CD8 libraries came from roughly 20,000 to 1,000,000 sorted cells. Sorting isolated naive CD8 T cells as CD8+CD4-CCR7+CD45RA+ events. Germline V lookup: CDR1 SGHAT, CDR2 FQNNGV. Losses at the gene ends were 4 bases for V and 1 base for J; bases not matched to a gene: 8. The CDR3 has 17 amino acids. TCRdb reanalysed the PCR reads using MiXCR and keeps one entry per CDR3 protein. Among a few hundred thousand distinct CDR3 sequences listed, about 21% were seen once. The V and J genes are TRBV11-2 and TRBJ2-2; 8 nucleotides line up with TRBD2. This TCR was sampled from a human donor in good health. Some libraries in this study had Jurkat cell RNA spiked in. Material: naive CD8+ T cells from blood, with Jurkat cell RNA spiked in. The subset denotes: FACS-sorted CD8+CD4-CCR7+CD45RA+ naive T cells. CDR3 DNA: TGTGCCAGCAGCTCAATCGGCGGGGGGCAGAACACCGGGGAGCTGTTTTTT. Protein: CASSSIGGGQNTGELFF.